This is a list of T cell receptor beta chains from one sample in a study of T cell responses to AZD1222 COVID-19 vaccine. Clones were sequenced by immunoSEQ multiplex PCR, and TCRdb holds only the in-frame ones, with some missing. The sample has over 150,000 clones; 90% are singletons. The material was peripheral blood, obtained on day 0 of AZD1222 vaccination. Receptor source: an adult in good health. CDR3s include the opening cysteine and the closing phenylalanine or tryptophan. A D gene is named only where the DNA matches it firmly.

V gene	D gene	CDR3 protein
TRBV7-2	.	CASSLARGRTNEKLFF
TRBV18	.	CASSPSTVAYGYTF
TRBV19	TRBD1	CASSITGGGMNTEAFF
TRBV6-5	.	CASSYSAFVAGELFF
TRBV7-3	.	CASTPAAWGDEQFF
TRBV18	TRBD1	CASSPGQGASNQPQHF
TRBV5-1	.	CASSLKLGGNEQFF
TRBV2	.	CATHRSALSGLFATNEKLFF
TRBV5-1	.	CASSLTLSGTNSPLHF
TRBV27	.	CARGGLLNYGYTF
TRBV10-2	.	CASSESGGRYQPQHF
TRBV7-8	.	CASSLRALGTGELFF
TRBV28	.	CASRNGQTNTEAFF
TRBV2	.	CASSEATRLGTQYF
TRBV7-6	.	CASSPGQGPNNEKLFF
TRBV19	.	CASSIWGDYGYTF
TRBV7-2	.	CASSLDGFTQYF
TRBV7-9	TRBD1	CASSSGQGLDRDYGYTF
TRBV6-6	.	CASRRSGTALDDTQYF
TRBV28	.	CASSRPLQDNYGYTF
TRBV21-1	.	CASSQMDKGGYGYTF
TRBV20-1	.	CSASDRTGANVLTF
TRBV5-1	.	CASRPGPSPFDNSPLHF
TRBV4-1	.	CASSQWAGGSYGYTF
TRBV7-3	TRBD2	CASSPTGTSGGPGDTGELFF
TRBV2	.	CASSGARVSQPQHF
TRBV10-2	.	CASSTLDTQYF
TRBV10-3	.	CAISESPGGGQPQHF
TRBV9	TRBD2	CASSVGTSVSYNEQFF
TRBV7-2	TRBD1	CASSSRQGSNTEAFF
TRBV27	.	CASSRGTEAFF
TRBV7-9	TRBD1	CASSFQQGAAGQPQHF
TRBV10-2	.	CASSVTGKQFF
TRBV18	.	CASSPIILDSYNEQFF
TRBV12-3/TRBV12-4	.	CARPSRGQPQHF
TRBV7-9	.	CASRYYGRAENIQYF
TRBV10-2	TRBD1	CASSTYRGLDQPQHF
TRBV14	.	CASSQWGTGGRPNTEAFF
TRBV28	TRBD1	CASSPDRVGNTIYF
TRBV19	TRBD1	CASSIAPPTGANTEAFF
TRBV6-5	.	CASSYSSADTNEAFF
TRBV7-2	.	CASSPGNSGNTIYF
TRBV5-5	.	CASGPGTFDQPQHF
TRBV27	TRBD2	CASSLSGSGGGNEQFF
TRBV27	.	CASSSTGYNEQFF
TRBV6-5	.	CASSIQEVESQPQHF
TRBV7-2	TRBD1	CASSPILNRGQNEKLFF
TRBV24-1	TRBD1	CATAPGQGTSYEQYF
TRBV20-1	.	CSEETSSRAFF
TRBV9	TRBD1	CASSIRTGGDIQYF
TRBV9	TRBD1	CASSGIRQGANSPLHF
TRBV6-5	.	CASSLRQDEQYF
TRBV3-1/TRBV3-2	TRBD1	CASNHSDRAYEQYF
TRBV28	TRBD1	CASSSPGTGLRGLGYTF